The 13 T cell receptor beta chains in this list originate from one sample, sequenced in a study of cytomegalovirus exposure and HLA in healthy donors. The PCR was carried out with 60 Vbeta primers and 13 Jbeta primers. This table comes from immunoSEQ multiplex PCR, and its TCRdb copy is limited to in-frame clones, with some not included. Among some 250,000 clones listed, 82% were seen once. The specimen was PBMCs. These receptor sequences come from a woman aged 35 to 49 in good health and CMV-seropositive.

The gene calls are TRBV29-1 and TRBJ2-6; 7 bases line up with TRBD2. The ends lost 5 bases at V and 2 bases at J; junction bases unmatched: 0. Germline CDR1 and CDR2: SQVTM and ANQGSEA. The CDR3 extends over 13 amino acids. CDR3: CSVSGAGANVLTF. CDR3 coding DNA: TGCAGCGTTAGCGGGGCTGGGGCCAACGTCCTGACTTTC.

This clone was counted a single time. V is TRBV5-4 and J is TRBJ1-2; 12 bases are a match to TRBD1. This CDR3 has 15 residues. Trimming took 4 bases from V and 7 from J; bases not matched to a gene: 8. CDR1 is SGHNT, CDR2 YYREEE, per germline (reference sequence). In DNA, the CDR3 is TGTGCCAGCAGCGTTGGAGGGACAGGGGGCATTGGCTACACCTTC. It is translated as CASSVGGTGGIGYTF.

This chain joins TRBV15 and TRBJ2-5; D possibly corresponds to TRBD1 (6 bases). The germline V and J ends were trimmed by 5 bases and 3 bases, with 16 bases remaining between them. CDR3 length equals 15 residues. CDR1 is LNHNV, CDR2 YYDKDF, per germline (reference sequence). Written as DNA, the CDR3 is TGTGCCACCAGCCGCCACCCAGGACAGAAAGAGACCCAGTACTTC. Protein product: CATSRHPGQKETQYF.

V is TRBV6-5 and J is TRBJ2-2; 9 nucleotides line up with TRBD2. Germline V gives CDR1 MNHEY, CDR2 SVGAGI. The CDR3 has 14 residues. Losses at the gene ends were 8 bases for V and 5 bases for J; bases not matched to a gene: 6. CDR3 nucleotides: TGTGCCAGCGGGCGGGGGGGCGGAACCGGGGAGCTGTTTTTT. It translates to CASGRGGGTGELFF.

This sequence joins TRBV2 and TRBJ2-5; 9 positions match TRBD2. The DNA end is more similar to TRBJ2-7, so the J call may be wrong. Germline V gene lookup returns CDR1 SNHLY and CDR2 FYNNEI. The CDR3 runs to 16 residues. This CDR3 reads CASSEAASGALGEQYF. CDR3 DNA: TGTGCCAGCAGTGAAGCTGCTAGCGGGGCCCTCGGCGAGCAGTACTTC.

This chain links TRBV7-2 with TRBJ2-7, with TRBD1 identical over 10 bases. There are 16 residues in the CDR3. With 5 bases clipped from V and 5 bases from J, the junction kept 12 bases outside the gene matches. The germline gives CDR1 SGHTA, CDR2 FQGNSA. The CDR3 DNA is TGTGCCAGCAGCGCCGGGACAGGGGCCCTTCTGGACGAGCAGTACTTC. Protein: CASSAGTGALLDEQYF.

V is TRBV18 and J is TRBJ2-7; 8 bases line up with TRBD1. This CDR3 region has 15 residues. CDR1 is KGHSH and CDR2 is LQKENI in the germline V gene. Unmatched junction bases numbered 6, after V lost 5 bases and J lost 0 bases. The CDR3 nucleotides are TGTGCCAGCTCATCCGGACAGGGCCCCTCCTACGAGCAGTACTTC. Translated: CASSSGQGPSYEQYF. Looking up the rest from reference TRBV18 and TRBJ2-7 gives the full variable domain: NAGVMQNPRHLVRRRGQEARLRCSPMKGHSHVYWYRQLPEEGLKFMVYLQKENIIDESGMPKERFSAEFPKEGPSILRIQQVVRGDSAAYFCASSSGQGPSYEQYFGPGTRLTVT.

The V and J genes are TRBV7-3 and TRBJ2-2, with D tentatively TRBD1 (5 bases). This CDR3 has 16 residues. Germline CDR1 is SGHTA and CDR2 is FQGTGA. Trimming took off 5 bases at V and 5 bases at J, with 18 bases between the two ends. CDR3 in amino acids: CASSPTRAGITGELFF. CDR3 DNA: TGTGCCAGCAGCCCCACACGGGCAGGGATAACCGGGGAGCTGTTTTTT. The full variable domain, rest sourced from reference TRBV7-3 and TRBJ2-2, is GAGVSQTPSNKVTEKGKYVELRCDPISGHTALYWYRQSLGQGPEFLIYFQGTGAADDSGLPNDRFFAVRPEGSVSTLKIQRTERGDSAVYLCASSPTRAGITGELFFGEGSRLTVL.

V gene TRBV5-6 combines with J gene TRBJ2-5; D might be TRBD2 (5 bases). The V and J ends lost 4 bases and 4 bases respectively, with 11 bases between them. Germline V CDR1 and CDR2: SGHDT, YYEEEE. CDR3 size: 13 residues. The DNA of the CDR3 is TGTGCCAGCAGCCACTGGGAGTTAGAGACCCAGTACTTC. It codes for CASSHWELETQYF.

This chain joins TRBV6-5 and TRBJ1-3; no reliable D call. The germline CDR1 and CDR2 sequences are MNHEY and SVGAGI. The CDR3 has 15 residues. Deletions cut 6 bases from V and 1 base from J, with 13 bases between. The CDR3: CASSRLTRSGNTIYF. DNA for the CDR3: TGTGCCAGCAGCCGTCTGACACGTTCTGGAAACACCATATATTTT.

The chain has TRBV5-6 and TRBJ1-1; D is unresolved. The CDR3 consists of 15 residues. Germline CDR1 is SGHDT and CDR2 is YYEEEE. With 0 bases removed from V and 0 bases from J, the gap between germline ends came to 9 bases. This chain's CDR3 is CASSLDGGMNTEAFF. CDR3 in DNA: TGTGCCAGCAGCTTGGATGGAGGCATGAACACTGAAGCTTTCTTT.

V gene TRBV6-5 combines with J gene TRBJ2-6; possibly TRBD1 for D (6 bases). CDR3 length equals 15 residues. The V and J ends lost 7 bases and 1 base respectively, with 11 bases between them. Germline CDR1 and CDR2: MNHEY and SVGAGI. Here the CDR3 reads CASTLQGSGANVLTF. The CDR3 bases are TGTGCCAGCACCCTACAGGGATCTGGGGCCAACGTCCTGACTTTC.

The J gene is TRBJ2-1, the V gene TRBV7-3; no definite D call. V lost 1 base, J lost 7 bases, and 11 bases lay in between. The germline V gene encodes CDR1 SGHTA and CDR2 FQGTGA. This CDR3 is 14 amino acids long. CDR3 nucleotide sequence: TGTGCCAGCAGCTTAAGAGGCAGTAATAATGAGCAGTTCTTC. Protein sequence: CASSLRGSNNEQFF.